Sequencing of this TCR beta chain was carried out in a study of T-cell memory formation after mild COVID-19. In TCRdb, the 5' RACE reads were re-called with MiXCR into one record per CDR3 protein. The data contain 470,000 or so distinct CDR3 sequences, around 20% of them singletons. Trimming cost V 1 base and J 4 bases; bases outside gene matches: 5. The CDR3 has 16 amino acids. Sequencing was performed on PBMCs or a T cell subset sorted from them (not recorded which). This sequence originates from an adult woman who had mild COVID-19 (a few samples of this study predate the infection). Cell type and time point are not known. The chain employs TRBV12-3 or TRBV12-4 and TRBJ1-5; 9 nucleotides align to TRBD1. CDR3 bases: TGTGCCAGCAGTTTAGGGGTCGGACAGGGGAATCAGCCCCAGCATTTT. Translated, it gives CASSLGVGQGNQPQHF.